This TCR beta chain was profiled in a study of T cell clones after liver transplantation. Whole-study context: TCRbeta sequencing after a pre-transplant mixed lymphocyte reaction identified graft-donor-reactive clones, later tracked in post-transplant blood. Graft-donor-reactive sequences were compared with third-party-reactive TCRbeta sequences from pre-transplant mixed lymphocyte reactions. Three of the eight recipients were HCV-positive; the rest had non-autoimmune, non-viral transplant indications. Samples came pre-transplant, pre-randomization before withdrawal, and post-randomization after withdrawal ended.

Generated by immunoSEQ multiplex PCR, the TCRdb table keeps only in-frame clones and is missing some. The profile shows about 20,000 clones, around 75% of them singletons. J was trimmed by 0 bases and V by 2 bases; bases with no gene match: 2. The CDR3 contains 16 residues. The germline gives CDR1 SGDLS, CDR2 YYNGEE. The input for sequencing was CD8+ T cells from blood, taken around 52 months after liver transplant. The V gene is TRBV9, the J gene TRBJ2-3; 11 bases agree with TRBD2. This TCR was recovered from a human patient who received a liver transplant. Some of the T cells may derive from the graft donor. The CDR3 nucleotides read TGTGCCAGCAGCGTCCTAGCGGGGGGAAGCACAGATACGCAGTATTTT. Its protein product is CASSVLAGGSTDTQYF.